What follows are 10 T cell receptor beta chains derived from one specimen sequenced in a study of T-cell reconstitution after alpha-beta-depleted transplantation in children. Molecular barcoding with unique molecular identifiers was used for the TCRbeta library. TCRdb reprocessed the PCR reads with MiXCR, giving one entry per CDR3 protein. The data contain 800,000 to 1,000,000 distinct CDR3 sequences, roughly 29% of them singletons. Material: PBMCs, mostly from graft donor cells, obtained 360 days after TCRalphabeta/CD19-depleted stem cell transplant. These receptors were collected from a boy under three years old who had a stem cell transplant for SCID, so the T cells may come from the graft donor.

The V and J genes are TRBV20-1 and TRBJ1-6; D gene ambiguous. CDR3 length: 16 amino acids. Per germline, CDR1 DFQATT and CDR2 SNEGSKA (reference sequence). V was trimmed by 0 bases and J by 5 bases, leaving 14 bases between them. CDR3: CSARDLVSKNNSPLHF. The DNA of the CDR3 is TGCAGTGCTAGAGATCTAGTTAGCAAGAATAATTCACCCCTCCACTTT.

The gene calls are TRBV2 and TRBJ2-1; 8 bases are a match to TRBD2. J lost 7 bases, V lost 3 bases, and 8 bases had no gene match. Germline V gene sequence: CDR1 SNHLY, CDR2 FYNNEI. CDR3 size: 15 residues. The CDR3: CASSDTGGGWNEQFF. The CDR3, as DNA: TGTGCCAGCAGTGACACCGGGGGGGGATGGAATGAGCAGTTCTTC.

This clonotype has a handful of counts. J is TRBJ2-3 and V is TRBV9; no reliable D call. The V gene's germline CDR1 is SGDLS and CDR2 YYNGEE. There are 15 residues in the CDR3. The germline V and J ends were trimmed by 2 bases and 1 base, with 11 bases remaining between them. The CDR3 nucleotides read TGTGCCAGCAGCGTGTGGGGTCTTGGCACAGATACGCAGTATTTT. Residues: CASSVWGLGTDTQYF.

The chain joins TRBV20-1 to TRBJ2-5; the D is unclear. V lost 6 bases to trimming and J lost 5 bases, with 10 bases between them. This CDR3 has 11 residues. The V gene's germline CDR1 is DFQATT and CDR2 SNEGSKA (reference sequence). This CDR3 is CSASETETQYF. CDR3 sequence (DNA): TGCAGTGCCTCAGAGACGGAGACCCAGTACTTC.

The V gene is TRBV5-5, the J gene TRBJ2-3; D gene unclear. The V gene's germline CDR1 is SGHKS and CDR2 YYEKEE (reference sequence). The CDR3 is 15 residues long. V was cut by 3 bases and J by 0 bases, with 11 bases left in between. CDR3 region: CASSYDGTSTDTQYF. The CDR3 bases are TGTGCCAGCAGCTATGATGGTACTAGCACAGATACGCAGTATTTT.

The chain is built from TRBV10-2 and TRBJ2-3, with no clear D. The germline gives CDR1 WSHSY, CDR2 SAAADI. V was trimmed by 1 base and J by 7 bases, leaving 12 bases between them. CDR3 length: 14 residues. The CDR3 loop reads CASSELFLAYTQYF. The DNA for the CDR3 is TGCGCCAGCAGTGAGTTATTTCTTGCGTATACGCAGTATTTT.

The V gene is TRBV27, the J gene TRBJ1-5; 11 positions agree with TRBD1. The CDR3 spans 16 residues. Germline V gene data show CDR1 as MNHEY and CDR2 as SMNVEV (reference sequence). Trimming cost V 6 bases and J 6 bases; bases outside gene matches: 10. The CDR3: CASREIGTGGSQPQHF. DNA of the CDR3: TGTGCCAGCAGGGAGATCGGGACAGGGGGGAGTCAGCCCCAGCATTTT.

CDR3 DNA sequence: TGTGCCAGCAGCTTAGTAGGGGGGGGATTTAATGAAAAACTGTTTTTT. This encodes CASSLVGGGFNEKLFF. The gene calls are TRBV11-2 and TRBJ1-4, with a possible D match to TRBD1 (6 bases). CDR1 and CDR2 (germline): SGHAT, FQNNGV. V lost 1 base and J 4 bases, leaving 13 bases between the germline ends. The CDR3 loop spans 16 amino acids.

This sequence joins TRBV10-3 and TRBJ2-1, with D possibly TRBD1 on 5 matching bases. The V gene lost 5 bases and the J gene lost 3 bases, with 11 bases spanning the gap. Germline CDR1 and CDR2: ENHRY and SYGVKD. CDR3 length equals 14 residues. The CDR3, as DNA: TGTGCCATCAGTACCTGGACAAACTACAATGAGCAGTTCTTC. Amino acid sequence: CAISTWTNYNEQFF.

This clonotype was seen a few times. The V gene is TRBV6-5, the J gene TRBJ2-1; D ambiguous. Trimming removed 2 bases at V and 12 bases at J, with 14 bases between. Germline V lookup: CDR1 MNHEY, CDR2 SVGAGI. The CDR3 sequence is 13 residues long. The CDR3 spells CASSYGPLERQFF. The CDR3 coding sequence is TGTGCCAGCAGTTACGGTCCCCTAGAAAGGCAGTTCTTC.